This T cell receptor beta chain came from a study of blood T cell repertoires in COVID-19. Across the study: Italy, Spain and the United States were the sources of the convalescent and acute COVID-19 samples.

Germline CDR1 and CDR2: SQVTM and ANQGSEA. The germline V and J ends were trimmed by 4 bases and 0 bases, with 13 bases remaining between them. There are 15 residues in the CDR3. In the authors' workflow: Amplifying reference gene primers gave estimates of nucleated cell counts. Measured with immunoSEQ multiplex PCR; TCRdb has only the in-frame clones, and not every one. V and J calls and clone size are copied from that table; D and trimming were computed from the DNA. The data show 45,000 or so clones, with approximately 80% seen just once and around 60% held by the top ten. The sequence was obtained from an older man with acute or convalescent COVID-19. Sequencing used peripheral blood. The J gene is TRBJ2-1, the V gene TRBV29-1; the D is unclear. CDR3 amino acids: CSVGGFPGSYNEQFF. The CDR3 coding sequence is TGCAGCGTTGGTGGCTTCCCTGGCTCCTACAATGAGCAGTTCTTC.